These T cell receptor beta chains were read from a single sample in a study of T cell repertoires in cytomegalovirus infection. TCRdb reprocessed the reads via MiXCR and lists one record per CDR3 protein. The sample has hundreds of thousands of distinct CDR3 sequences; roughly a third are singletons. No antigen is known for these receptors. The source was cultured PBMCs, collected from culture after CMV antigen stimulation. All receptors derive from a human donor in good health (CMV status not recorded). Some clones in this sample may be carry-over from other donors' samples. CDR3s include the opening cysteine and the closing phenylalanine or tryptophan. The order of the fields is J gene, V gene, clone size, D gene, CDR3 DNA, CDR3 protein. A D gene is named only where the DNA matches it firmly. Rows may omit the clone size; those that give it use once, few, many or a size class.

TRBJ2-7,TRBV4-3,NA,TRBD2,TGCGCCAGCAGCCAACAAGCGGGAAACTACGAGCAGTACTTC,CASSQQAGNYEQYF
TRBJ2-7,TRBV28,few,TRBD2,TGTGCCAGCAACGGGAGGGGTGGGACCTACGAGCAGTACTTC,CASNGRGGTYEQYF
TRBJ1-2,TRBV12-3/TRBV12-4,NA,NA,TGTGCCAGCACCATAACGGGGGGGAGTCTCCAATTTCTCAACTATGGCTACACCTTC,CASTITGGSLQFLNYGYTF
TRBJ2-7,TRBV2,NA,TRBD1,TGTGCCAGCAGGAAGACAGGGGGCAGGTACGAGCAGTACTTC,CASRKTGGRYEQYF
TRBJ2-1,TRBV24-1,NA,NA,TGTGCCACCAGTGATTTATTCCCCAGCTCCTACAATGAGCAGTTCTTC,CATSDLFPSSYNEQFF
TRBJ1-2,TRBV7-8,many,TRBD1,TGTGCCAGCACCTCAAAGCTTGTGGGACAGGGGGCTGTCGGCTACACCTTC,CASTSKLVGQGAVGYTF
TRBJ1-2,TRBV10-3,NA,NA,TGTGCCATCAGTGATCTGCGAGGGAACCTAGTTGGCTACACCTTC,CAISDLRGNLVGYTF
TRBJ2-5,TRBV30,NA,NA,TGTGCCTGGACCGCCGCGGGAACCTCGGGGGAGACCCAGTACTTC,CAWTAAGTSGETQYF
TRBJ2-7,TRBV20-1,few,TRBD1,TGCAGTGCTCCCCGCCGGGACAGGGCGTACGAGCAGTACTTC,CSAPRRDRAYEQYF
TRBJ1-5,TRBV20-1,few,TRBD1,TGCAGTGCTAGAGACACCAGACAGGGGGCTCAGCCCCAGCATTTT,CSARDTRQGAQPQHF
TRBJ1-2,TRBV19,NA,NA,TGTGCCAGTAGGAAGAGGCAAAACTATGGCTACACCTTC,CASRKRQNYGYTF
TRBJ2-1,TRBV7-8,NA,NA,TGTGCCAGCAGTCCCACGGGACACCTATACAATGAGCAGTTCTTC,CASSPTGHLYNEQFF
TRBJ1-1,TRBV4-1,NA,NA,TGCGCCAGCAGCCAAGATGGCAGGGCGAACACTGAAGCTTTCTTT,CASSQDGRANTEAFF
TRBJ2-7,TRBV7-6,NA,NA,TGTGCCAGCAGCTTAGTTAGCTCTCCCTACGAGCAGTACTTC,CASSLVSSPYEQYF
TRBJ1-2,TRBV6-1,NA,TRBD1,TGTGCCAGCAGTAACCGGGACAGGTCTTTCTATGGCTACACCTTC,CASSNRDRSFYGYTF
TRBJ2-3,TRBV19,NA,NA,TGTGCCACTAAACCCGGGACAAGCCTCGTTGGTGGGCAGTATTTT,CATKPGTSLVGGQYF
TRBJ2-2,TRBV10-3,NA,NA,TGTGCCATCAGTGAGGCCGTGACAAAGAACACCGGGGAGCTGTTTTTT,CAISEAVTKNTGELFF
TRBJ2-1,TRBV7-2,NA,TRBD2,TGTGCCAGCAGCTTAGTTAGGCTAGCGGGGGGCTACAATGAGCAGTTCTTC,CASSLVRLAGGYNEQFF
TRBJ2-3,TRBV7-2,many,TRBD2,TGTGCCAGCAGCTCAAGACTAGCGGGGGGCACAGATACGCAGTATTTT,CASSSRLAGGTDTQYF
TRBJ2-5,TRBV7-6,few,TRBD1,TGTGCCAGCAGCGGGACAGGGAGGGACCAAGAGACCCAGTACTTC,CASSGTGRDQETQYF
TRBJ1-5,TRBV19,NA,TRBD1,TGTGCCAGTAGTACGACAGGGATTGGGCAGCCCCAGCATTTT,CASSTTGIGQPQHF
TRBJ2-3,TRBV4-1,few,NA,TGCGCCAGCAGCCCTCCTAAAGGGAGCACAGATACGCAGTATTTT,CASSPPKGSTDTQYF
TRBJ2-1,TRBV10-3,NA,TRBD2,TGTGCCACGGGACTAGCGGCAAATGAGCAGTTCTTC,CATGLAANEQFF
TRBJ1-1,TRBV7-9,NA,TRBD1,TGTGCCAGCAGCTTAGCCGGGACAGGGGGATGGGACACTGAAGCTTTCTTT,CASSLAGTGGWDTEAFF
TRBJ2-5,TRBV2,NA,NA,TGTGCCAGCGGAGTGAGGGAGGAGACCCAGTACTTC,CASGVREETQYF
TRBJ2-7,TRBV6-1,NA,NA,TGTGCCAGCAGTGAAGCGACCTACGAGCAGTACTTC,CASSEATYEQYF
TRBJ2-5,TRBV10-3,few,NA,TGTGCCATCAGTGTCGACACACAAGAGACCCAGTACTTC,CAISVDTQETQYF
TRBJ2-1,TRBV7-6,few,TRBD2,TGTGCCAGCAGCTTAGCGCCAGCGGGGTTCGACAATGAGCAGTTCTTC,CASSLAPAGFDNEQFF
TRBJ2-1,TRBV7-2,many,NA,TGTGCCAGCAAATCCAATACCTACAATGAGCAGTTCTTC,CASKSNTYNEQFF
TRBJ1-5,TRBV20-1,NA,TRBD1,TGCAGTGCTAGAGCGCCCGGGGGACAGGGGGAAAATCAGCCCCAGCATTTT,CSARAPGGQGENQPQHF
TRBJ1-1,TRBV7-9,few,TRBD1,TGTGCCAGCAGCCCACAGGGGGGATACACTGAAGCTTTCTTT,CASSPQGGYTEAFF
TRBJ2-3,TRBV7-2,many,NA,TGTGCCAGCAGCTTAGGGGTGGGAGCAGATACGCAGTATTTT,CASSLGVGADTQYF
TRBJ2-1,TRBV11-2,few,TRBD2,TGTGCCAGCAGCTTCCTAGCGGGAGGGCTCAATGAGCAGTTCTTC,CASSFLAGGLNEQFF
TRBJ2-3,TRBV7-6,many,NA,TGTGCCAGCAGCCCCCTAGCTGGTGAAGATACGCAGTATTTT,CASSPLAGEDTQYF